This record looks at one T cell receptor (beta chain) sequence and its context. This sample was taken from a study of cytomegalovirus exposure and HLA in healthy donors. PCR was performed using 60 Vbeta and 13 Jbeta primers. Data came from immunoSEQ multiplex PCR; TCRdb stores just in-frame clones and leaves some out. The sample holds fewer than 200,000 clones; roughly 85% are singletons and the top ten take roughly 1.5%. The CDR3 covers 13 residues. The germline V gene has CDR1 MNHNS and CDR2 SASEGT. V lost 4 bases and J lost 3, with 10 bases in between. At the time of sampling, donors were nominally healthy, though unrecorded immune exposures were likely.

The sample consisted of PBMCs. The receptor was derived from a male donor in good health and CMV-seronegative. The gene calls are TRBV6-1 and TRBJ2-7; no clear D. The CDR3 DNA sequence: TGTGCCAGCAGTGCCCAATCTAACTACGAGCAGTACTTC. Amino acid sequence: CASSAQSNYEQYF.